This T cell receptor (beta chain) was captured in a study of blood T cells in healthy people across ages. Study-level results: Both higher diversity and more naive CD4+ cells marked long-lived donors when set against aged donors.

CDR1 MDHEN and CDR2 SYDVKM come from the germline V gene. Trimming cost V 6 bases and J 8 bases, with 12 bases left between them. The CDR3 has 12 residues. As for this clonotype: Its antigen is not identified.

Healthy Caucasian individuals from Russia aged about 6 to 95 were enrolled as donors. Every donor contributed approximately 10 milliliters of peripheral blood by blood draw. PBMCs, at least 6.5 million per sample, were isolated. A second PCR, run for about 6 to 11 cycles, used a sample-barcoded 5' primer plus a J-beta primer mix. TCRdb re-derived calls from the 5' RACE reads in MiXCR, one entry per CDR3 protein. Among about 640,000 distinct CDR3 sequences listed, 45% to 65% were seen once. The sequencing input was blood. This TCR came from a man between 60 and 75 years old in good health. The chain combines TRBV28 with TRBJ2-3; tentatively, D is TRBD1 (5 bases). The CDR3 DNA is TGTGCCAGCAGCCTTGTAGGGGCTACGCAGTATTTT. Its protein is CASSLVGATQYF.